The clone carrying this T cell receptor beta chain appeared many times. What it recognizes is unknown. This sample is drawn from a study of T-cell memory formation after mild COVID-19. Study-level information: For the most part, TCR clusters were specific to one donor. Regarding the study as a whole: While clones contracting from day 15 to 85 were balanced between CD4 and CD8, later expanders leaned CD4+.

V lost 0 bases and J 2 bases, leaving 10 bases between the germline ends. The CDR3 covers 15 residues. The germline V gene encodes CDR1 MGHRA and CDR2 YSYEKL. 5'RACE primed from the constant segment yielded TCR alpha and TCR beta cDNA libraries bearing sample barcodes and UMIs. TCRdb recomputed calls from the 5' RACE reads with MiXCR, one row per CDR3 protein. The table includes some 490,000 distinct CDR3 sequences, 15% to 20% detected once. The specimen sequenced was PBMCs or a T cell subset sorted from them (not recorded which). The J gene is TRBJ1-1, the V gene TRBV4-1, with unresolved D. The TCR sequence derives from an adult woman who had mild COVID-19 (a few samples of this study predate the infection). Cell type and time point are not known. CDR3 nucleotides: TGCGCCAGCAGCCAAGATCGGACGGTAAACACTGAAGCTTTCTTT. Translation gives CASSQDRTVNTEAFF.